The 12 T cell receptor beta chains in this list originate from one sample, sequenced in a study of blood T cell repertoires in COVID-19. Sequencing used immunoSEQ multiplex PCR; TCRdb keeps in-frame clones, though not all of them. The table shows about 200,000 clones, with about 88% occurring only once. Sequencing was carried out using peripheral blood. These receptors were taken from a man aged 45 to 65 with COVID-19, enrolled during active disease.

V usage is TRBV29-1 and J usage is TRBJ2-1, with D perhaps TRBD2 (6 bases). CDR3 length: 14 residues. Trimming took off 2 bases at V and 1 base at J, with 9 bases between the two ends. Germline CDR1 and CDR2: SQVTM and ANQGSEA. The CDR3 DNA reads TGCAGCGTTGAAAGGCGGGGTTCCTACAATGAGCAGTTCTTC. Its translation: CSVERRGSYNEQFF.

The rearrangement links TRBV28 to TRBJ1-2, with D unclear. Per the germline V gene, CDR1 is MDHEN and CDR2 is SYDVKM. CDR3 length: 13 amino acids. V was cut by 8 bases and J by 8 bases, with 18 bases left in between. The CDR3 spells CASELTDKTGYTF. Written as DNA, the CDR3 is TGTGCCAGCGAATTAACTGACAAGACCGGCTACACCTTC.

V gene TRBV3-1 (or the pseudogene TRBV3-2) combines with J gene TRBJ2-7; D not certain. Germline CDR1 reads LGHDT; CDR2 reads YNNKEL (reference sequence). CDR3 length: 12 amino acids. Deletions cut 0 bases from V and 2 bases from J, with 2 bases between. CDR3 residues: CASSQDTYEQYF. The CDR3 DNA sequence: TGTGCCAGCAGCCAAGATACCTACGAGCAGTACTTC.

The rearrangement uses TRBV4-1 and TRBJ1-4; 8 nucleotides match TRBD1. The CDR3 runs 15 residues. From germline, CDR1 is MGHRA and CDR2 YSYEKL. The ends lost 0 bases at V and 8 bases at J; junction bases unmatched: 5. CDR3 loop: CASSQDGGQAEKLFF. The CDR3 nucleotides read TGCGCCAGCAGCCAAGATGGGGGACAGGCGGAAAAACTGTTTTTT.

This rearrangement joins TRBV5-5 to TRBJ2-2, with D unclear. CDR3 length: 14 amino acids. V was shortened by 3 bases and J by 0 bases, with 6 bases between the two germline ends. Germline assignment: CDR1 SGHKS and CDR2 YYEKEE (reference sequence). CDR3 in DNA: TGTGCCAGCAGCTCCTATACGAACACCGGGGAGCTGTTTTTT. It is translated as CASSSYTNTGELFF. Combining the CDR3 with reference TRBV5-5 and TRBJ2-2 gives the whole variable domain DAGVTQSPTHLIKTRGQQVTLRCSPISGHKSVSWYQQVLGQGPQFIFQYYEKEERGRGNFPDRFSARQFPNYSSELNVNALLLGDSALYLCASSSYTNTGELFFGEGSRLTVL.

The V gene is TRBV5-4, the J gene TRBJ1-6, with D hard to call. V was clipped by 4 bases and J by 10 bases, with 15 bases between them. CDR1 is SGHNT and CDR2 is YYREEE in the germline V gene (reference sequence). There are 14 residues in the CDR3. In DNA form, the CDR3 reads TGTGCCAGCAGCCCCGGGCAGGAGGGCTCACCCCTCCACTTT. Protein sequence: CASSPGQEGSPLHF.

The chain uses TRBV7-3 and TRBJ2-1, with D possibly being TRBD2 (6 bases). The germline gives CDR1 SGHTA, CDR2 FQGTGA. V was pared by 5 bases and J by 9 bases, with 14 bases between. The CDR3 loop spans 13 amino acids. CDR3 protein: CASSLGTPGEQFF. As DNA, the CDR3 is TGTGCCAGCAGCCTTGGGACTCCCGGTGAGCAGTTCTTC.

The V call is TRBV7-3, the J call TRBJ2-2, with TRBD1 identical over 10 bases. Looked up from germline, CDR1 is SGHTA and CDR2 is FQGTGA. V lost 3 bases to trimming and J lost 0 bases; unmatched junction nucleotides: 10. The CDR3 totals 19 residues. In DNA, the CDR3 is TGTGCCAGCAGCTTGCAGGCCCCCGGACAGGGGGCGAACACCGGGGAGCTGTTTTTT. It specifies CASSLQAPGQGANTGELFF.

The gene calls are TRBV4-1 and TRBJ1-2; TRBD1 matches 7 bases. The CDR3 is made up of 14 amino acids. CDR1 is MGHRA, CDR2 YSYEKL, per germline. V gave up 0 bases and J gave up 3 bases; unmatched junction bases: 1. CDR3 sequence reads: CASSQEGQYYGYTF. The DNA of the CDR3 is TGCGCCAGCAGCCAAGAGGGACAGTACTATGGCTACACCTTC.

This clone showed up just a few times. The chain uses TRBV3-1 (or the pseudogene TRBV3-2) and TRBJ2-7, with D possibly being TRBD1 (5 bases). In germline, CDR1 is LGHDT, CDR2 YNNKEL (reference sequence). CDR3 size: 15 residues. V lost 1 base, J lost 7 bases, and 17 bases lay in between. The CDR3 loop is CASSQGFFRVGEQYF. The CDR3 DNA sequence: TGTGCCAGCAGCCAAGGATTCTTCAGGGTTGGGGAGCAGTACTTC.

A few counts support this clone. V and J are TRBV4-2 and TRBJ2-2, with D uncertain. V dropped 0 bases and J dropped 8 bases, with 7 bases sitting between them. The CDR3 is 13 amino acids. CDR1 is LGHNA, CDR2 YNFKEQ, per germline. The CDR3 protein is CASSQDLGGELFF. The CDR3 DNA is TGTGCCAGCAGCCAAGATCTCGGGGGGGAGCTGTTTTTT.

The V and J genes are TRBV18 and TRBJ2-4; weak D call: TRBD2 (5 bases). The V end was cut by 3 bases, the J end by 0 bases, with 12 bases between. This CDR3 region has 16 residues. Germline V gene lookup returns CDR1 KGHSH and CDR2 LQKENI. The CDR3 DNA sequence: TGTGCCAGCTCACCGGGAGACCTATTAGCCAAAAACATTCAGTACTTC. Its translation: CASSPGDLLAKNIQYF.